These 13 T cell receptor beta chains share one sample of origin, sequenced in a study of read filtering for tumor transcriptome and immune sequencing. Molecular barcoded adaptors covering alpha/delta and beta/gamma chains were used on roughly 370 ng RNA. TCRdb recomputed calls from the reads with MiXCR, one row per CDR3 protein. This repertoire shows around 50,000 distinct CDR3 sequences, less than 25% found once; its top ten account for about 18%. The sequencing input was a population of CD138-negative cells sorted from bone marrow. The receptors were sampled from a donor aged 40 or over with multiple myeloma.

V gene TRBV14 combines with J gene TRBJ2-5; D is undetermined. Looked up from germline, CDR1 is SGHDN and CDR2 is FVKESK. Between the trimmed V and J ends, which lost 3 bases and 5 bases, there was a span of 10 bases. The CDR3 contains 13 residues. The CDR3, as DNA: TGTGCCAGCAGCCAGGGAATTGGGGAGACCCAGTACTTC. Translating gives CASSQGIGETQYF.

The count of this clonotype is one. The chain uses TRBV3-1 and TRBJ2-5; D is uncertain. This CDR3 comprises 14 residues. The V gene's germline CDR1 is LGHDT and CDR2 YNNKEL (reference sequence). Trimming removed 5 bases from V and 1 base from J, with 11 bases in between. CDR3 sequence reads: CASSTAMAQETQYF. As DNA, the CDR3 is TGTGCCAGCAGCACTGCAATGGCCCAAGAGACCCAGTACTTC.

The sample holds many counts of this clonotype. The chain joins TRBV27 to TRBJ2-2, with TRBD1 matching 7 bases. V was clipped by 6 bases and J by 1 base; unmatched bases: 5. The length of the CDR3 is 15 residues. CDR1 and CDR2 (germline): MNHEY, SMNVEV (reference sequence). In DNA, the CDR3 is TGTGCCAGCAGCCCCGGACAGGTGAACACCGGGGAGCTGTTTTTT. Translated: CASSPGQVNTGELFF.

This clonotype was seen repeatedly, ten times or more. The chain carries TRBV28 and TRBJ2-4, with a possible D match to TRBD1 (5 bases). The CDR3 sequence is 16 residues long. With 2 bases removed from V and 0 bases from J, the gap between germline ends came to 11 bases. Germline V gene lookup returns CDR1 MDHEN and CDR2 SYDVKM. The DNA for the CDR3 is TGTGCCAGCAGTTTAAACCCGACAGAAGCCAAAAACATTCAGTACTTC. It encodes CASSLNPTEAKNIQYF.

This clonotype was seen repeatedly, ten times or more. The rearrangement links TRBV27 to TRBJ2-3; D call uncertain. Germline CDR1 reads MNHEY; CDR2 reads SMNVEV (reference sequence). The CDR3 is made up of 12 amino acids. Trimming took off 5 bases at V and 4 bases at J, with 7 bases between the two ends. CDR3 sequence: CASSLGSDTQYF. The DNA of the CDR3 is TGTGCCAGCAGTCTAGGATCAGATACGCAGTATTTT.

This clonotype has only a few counts. The CDR3 DNA reads as TGTGCCAGCAGCCAAGGTAACGGGGCTTTAAGACAGCCCCAGCATTTT. It translates to CASSQGNGALRQPQHF. The rearrangement links TRBV3-1 to TRBJ1-5; perhaps TRBD1 as D (5 bases). The CDR3 contains 16 residues. Germline V CDR1 and CDR2: LGHDT, YNNKEL (reference sequence). V dropped 1 base and J dropped 7 bases, with 17 bases sitting between them.

With regard to this clonotype: A read error is possible here, since a much larger clone lies one base away. The CDR3 protein is CSITGTPNTVAFF. The DNA of the CDR3 is TGCAGCATCACTGGGACCCCGAACACTGTAGCTTTCTTT. V and J are TRBV29-1 and TRBJ1-1, with D possibly TRBD1 on 5 matching bases. Germline lookup yields CDR1 SQVTM and CDR2 ANQGSEA. This CDR3 contains 13 residues.

A remark on this clonotype: Given the absence of the conserved phenylalanine or tryptophan at the CDR3 end, a read error is likely. V and J are TRBV24-1 and TRBJ2-1, with 11 bases that match TRBD2. This CDR3 region has 16 residues. The J segment lost 7 bases and the V segment lost 1 base, leaving 5 bases of the junction unmatched. Germline CDR1 is KGHDR and CDR2 is SFDVKD. The CDR3 region has the DNA TGTGCCACCAGTGATTTTAGCGGGGGGGCTTATAATGAGCAGTTCCTC. It is translated as CATSDFSGGAYNEQFL.

This clonotype came up many times. The genes are TRBV29-1 and TRBJ1-1, with D possibly matching TRBD1 (5 bases). Germline V CDR1 and CDR2: SQVTM, ANQGSEA. V lost 7 bases to trimming and J lost 6 bases, with 18 bases between them. The CDR3 is 13 residues long. CDR3 coding DNA: TGCAGCGCAAAGACAGCGACCGGGGCTGAAGCTTTCTTT. Amino acids: CSAKTATGAEAFF.

The V gene is TRBV29-1, the J gene TRBJ1-3; TRBD1 matches at 8 bases. CDR3 length: 14 residues. After removal of 4 bases from V and 3 bases from J, the junction contained 5 bases not matched to a gene. Germline CDR1 and CDR2: SQVTM and ANQGSEA. The CDR3 nucleotides are TGCAGCGTTGCACACAGGGGGTTTGGAAACACCATATATTTT. This gives the protein CSVAHRGFGNTIYF.

There are many counts of this clonotype. The chain has TRBV11-2 and TRBJ2-3; no clear D gene. Germline CDR1 reads SGHAT; CDR2 reads FQNNGV. The CDR3 is made up of 14 amino acids. V lost 5 bases and J lost 2, with 11 bases in between. The CDR3 region is CASSTLRATDTQYF. Written as DNA, the CDR3 is TGTGCCAGCAGCACCCTCCGGGCCACAGATACGCAGTATTTT. The full variable domain, in which reference TRBV11-2 and TRBJ2-3 provide the parts outside the CDR3, is EAGVAQSPRYKIIEKRQSVAFWCNPISGHATLYWYQQILGQGPKLLIQFQNNGVVDDSQLPKDRFSAERLKGVDSTLKIQPAKLEDSAVYLCASSTLRATDTQYFGPGTRLTVL.

This clonotype was found a few times. The chain joins TRBV20-1 to TRBJ2-1, with D perhaps being TRBD1 or TRBD2 (5 bases each). This CDR3 is 17 amino acids long. The V gene lost 1 base and the J gene lost 0 bases, with 16 bases spanning the gap. Germline V gene sequence: CDR1 DFQATT, CDR2 SNEGSKA (reference sequence). CDR3 protein: CSARAGGGGNSYNEQFF. In DNA form, the CDR3 reads TGCAGTGCTAGAGCAGGTGGGGGTGGGAACTCCTACAATGAGCAGTTCTTC.

This clonotype appeared many times. In DNA, the CDR3 is TGTGCCAGCAGTAAGGGGAACCCCTACGAGCAGTACTTC. It encodes CASSKGNPYEQYF. The chain uses TRBV6-5 and TRBJ2-7, with D maybe TRBD1 (5 bases). With 5 bases removed from V and 2 bases from J, the gap between germline ends came to 10 bases. Germline CDR1 MNHEY, CDR2 SVGAGI. This CDR3 has 13 amino acids.